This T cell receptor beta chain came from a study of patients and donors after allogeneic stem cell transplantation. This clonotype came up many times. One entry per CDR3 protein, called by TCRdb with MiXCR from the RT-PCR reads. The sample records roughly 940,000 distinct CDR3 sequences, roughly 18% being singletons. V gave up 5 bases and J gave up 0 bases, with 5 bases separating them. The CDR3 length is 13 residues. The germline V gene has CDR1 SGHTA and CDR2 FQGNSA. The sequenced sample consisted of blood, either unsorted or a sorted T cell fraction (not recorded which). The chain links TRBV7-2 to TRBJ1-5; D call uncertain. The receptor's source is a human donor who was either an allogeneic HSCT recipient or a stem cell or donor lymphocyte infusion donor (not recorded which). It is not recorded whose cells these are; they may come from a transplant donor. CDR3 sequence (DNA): TGTGCCAGCAGCCAATATAGCAATCAGCCCCAGCATTTT. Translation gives CASSQYSNQPQHF.